The 2 T cell receptor beta chains below were found in one sample sequenced in a study of early T cells in non-severe SARS-CoV-2 infection. TCRdb recomputed calls from the 5' RACE reads with MiXCR, one row per CDR3 protein. The sample lists 90,000 to 120,000 distinct CDR3 sequences, about 12% occurring once. Sequencing input: whole blood. All receptors come from an adult who was a healthcare worker with PCR-confirmed SARS-CoV-2 infection or an uninfected control (not recorded which).

The chain carries TRBV29-1 and TRBJ1-1; D is undetermined. This CDR3 has 12 residues. Germline V CDR1 and CDR2: SQVTM, ANQGSEA. V dropped 3 bases and J dropped 3 bases, with 8 bases sitting between them. The CDR3 DNA is TGCAGCGTTGAGAGGCAGTACACTGAAGCTTTCTTT. Its protein product is CSVERQYTEAFF.

The gene calls are TRBV2 and TRBJ2-7; possibly TRBD1 for D (6 bases). The CDR3 is 14 residues long. V dropped 8 bases and J dropped 4 bases, with 18 bases sitting between them. Looked up from germline, CDR1 is SNHLY and CDR2 is FYNNEI. DNA for the CDR3: TGTGCCAGCGACCCAGGGGCCTTGTCTTACGAGCAGTACTTC. Its translation: CASDPGALSYEQYF.